Presented here are 8 T cell receptor beta chains from one specimen sequenced in a study of cytomegalovirus exposure and HLA in healthy donors. It was with 60 Vbeta and 13 Jbeta primers that the PCR ran. Produced via immunoSEQ multiplex PCR; TCRdb's table is partial and in-frame only. Altogether around 190,000 clones are present, around 79% being singletons, with the ten largest covering around 4.8%. The sample was PBMCs. Every receptor here comes from a young woman in good health and CMV-seropositive.

This sequence joins TRBV11-2 and TRBJ2-7, with 8 bases fitting TRBD1. Trimming at V came to 5 bases and at J to 4 bases, leaving 10 bases not matched to a gene. CDR1 SGHAT and CDR2 FQNNGV come from the germline V gene. The CDR3 is 15 residues long. As DNA, the CDR3 is TGTGCCAGCAGCGCCCGGACAGGGCTGGGGTACGAGCAGTACTTC. It encodes CASSARTGLGYEQYF.

This clone was seen many times. The chain employs TRBV5-6 and TRBJ2-1, with 9 positions matching TRBD2. The junction had 9 bases not matched to a gene; V was cut back by 0 bases and J by 8 bases. The CDR3 consists of 16 residues. The V gene's germline CDR1 is SGHDT and CDR2 YYEEEE. The CDR3 DNA follows: TGTGCCAGCAGCTTGGGAGCGGGAGGATCGAAGGATGAGCAGTTCTTC. Translation gives CASSLGAGGSKDEQFF.

The rearrangement uses TRBV10-3 and TRBJ2-7; D might be TRBD1 (6 bases). Between the trimmed V and J ends, which lost 0 bases and 3 bases, there was a span of 15 bases. The CDR3 loop spans 16 amino acids. CDR1 and CDR2 from the germline V gene are ENHRY and SYGVKD. CDR3 DNA sequence: TGTGCCATCAGTGAGTCCCCCCTAGGGGGTATCTACGAGCAGTACTTC. Residues: CAISESPLGGIYEQYF.

J is TRBJ1-2 and V is TRBV18, with D perhaps matching TRBD1 (5 bases). The germline V and J ends were trimmed by 6 bases and 5 bases, with 13 bases remaining between them. This CDR3 contains 13 residues. CDR1 KGHSH and CDR2 LQKENI come from the germline V gene. CDR3 loop: CASSQRGGYGYTF. CDR3 sequence (DNA): TGTGCCAGCTCTCAACGGGGGGGATATGGCTACACCTTC.

This clone was observed a single time. V and J are TRBV11-2 and TRBJ2-1, with D perhaps TRBD1 (6 bases). V was clipped by 6 bases and J by 0 bases, with 15 bases between them. Looked up from germline, CDR1 is SGHAT and CDR2 is FQNNGV. The CDR3 has 16 residues. The CDR3: CASRLGAVSSYNEQFF. CDR3 coding DNA: TGTGCCAGCAGACTGGGGGCGGTAAGCTCCTACAATGAGCAGTTCTTC.

The chain uses TRBV14 and TRBJ2-7; D unclear. The CDR3 extends over 14 amino acids. V lost 0 bases and J 2 bases, leaving 8 bases between the germline ends. Germline CDR1 reads SGHDN; CDR2 reads FVKESK. The CDR3 DNA follows: TGTGCCAGCAGCCAAGATGAGAGCACCTACGAGCAGTACTTC. Translated, it gives CASSQDESTYEQYF.

This clone was picked up one time. The chain carries TRBV7-6 and TRBJ2-5, with TRBD1 identical over 8 bases. Looked up from germline, CDR1 is SGHVS and CDR2 is FNYEAQ. The trim removed 0 bases at V and 6 bases at J, leaving 6 bases unmatched. The CDR3 length is 15 residues. The DNA for the CDR3 is TGTGCCAGCAGCTTAGCCGGGACAGGACAAAAGACCCAGTACTTC. It codes for CASSLAGTGQKTQYF.

This chain uses TRBV9 with TRBJ1-3; D remains ambiguous. CDR1 is SGDLS and CDR2 is YYNGEE in the germline V gene. The V end lost 5 bases, the J end lost 0 bases, and 9 bases lay between the germline ends. The CDR3 is made up of 14 amino acids. CDR3 sequence: CASSEHRSGNTIYF. CDR3 DNA sequence: TGTGCCAGCAGTGAACACCGCTCTGGAAACACCATATATTTT.